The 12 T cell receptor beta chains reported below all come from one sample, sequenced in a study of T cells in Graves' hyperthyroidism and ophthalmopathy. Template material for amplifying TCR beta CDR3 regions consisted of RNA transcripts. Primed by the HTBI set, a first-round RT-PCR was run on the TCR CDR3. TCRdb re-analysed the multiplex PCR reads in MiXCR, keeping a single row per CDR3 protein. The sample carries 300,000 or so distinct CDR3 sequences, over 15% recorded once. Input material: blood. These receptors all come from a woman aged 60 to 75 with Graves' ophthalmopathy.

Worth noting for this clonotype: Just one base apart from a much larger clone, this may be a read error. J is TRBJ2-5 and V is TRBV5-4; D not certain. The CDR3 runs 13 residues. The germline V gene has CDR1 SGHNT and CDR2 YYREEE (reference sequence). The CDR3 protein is CASSFGSGETQCF. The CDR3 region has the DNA TGTGCCAGCAGCTTTGGGTCTGGAGAGACCCAGTGCTTC.

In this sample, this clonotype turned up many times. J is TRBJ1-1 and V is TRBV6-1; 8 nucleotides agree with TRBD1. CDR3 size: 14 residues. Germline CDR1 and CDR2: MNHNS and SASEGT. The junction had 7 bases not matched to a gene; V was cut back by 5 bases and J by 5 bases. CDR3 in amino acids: CASSSQGAWTEAFF. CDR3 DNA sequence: TGTGCCAGCAGTTCCCAGGGGGCCTGGACTGAAGCTTTCTTT.

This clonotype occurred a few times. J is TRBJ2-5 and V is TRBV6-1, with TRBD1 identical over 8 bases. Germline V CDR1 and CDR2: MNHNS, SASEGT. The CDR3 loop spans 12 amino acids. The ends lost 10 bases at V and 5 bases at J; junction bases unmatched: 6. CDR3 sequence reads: CATSRQGETQYF. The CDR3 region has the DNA TGTGCCACCAGCCGACAGGGGGAGACCCAGTACTTC.

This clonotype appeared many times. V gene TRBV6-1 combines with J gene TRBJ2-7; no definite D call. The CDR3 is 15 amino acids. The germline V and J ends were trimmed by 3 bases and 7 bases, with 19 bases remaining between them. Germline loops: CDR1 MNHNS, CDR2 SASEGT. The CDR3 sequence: CASSEWTPFDGEQYF. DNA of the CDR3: TGTGCCAGCAGTGAGTGGACGCCATTTGACGGGGAGCAGTACTTC.

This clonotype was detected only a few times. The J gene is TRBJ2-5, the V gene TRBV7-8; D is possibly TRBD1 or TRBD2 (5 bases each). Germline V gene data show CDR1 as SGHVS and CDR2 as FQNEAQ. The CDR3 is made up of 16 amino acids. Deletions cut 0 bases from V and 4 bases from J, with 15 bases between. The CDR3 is CASSLASWGGLETQYF. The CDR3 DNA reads TGTGCCAGCAGCTTAGCTAGTTGGGGCGGGCTAGAGACCCAGTACTTC.

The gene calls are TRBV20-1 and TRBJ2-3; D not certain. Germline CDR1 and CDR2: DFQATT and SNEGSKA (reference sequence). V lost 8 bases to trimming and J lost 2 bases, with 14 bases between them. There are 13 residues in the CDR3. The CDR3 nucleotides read TGCAGTTACGGTTCGGCCCACACAGATACGCAGTATTTT. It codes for CSYGSAHTDTQYF.

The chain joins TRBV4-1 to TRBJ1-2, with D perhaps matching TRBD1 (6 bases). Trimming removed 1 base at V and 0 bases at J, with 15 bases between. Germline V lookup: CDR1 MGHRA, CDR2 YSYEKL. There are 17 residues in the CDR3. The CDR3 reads CASSQVWVSGANYGYTF. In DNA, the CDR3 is TGCGCCAGCAGCCAAGTATGGGTTTCAGGGGCTAACTATGGCTACACCTTC.

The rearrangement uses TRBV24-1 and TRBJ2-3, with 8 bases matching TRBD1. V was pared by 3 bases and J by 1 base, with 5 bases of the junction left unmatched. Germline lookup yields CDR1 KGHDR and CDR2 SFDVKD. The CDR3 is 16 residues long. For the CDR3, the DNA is TGTGCCACCAGTGATCCCGGACAGGGAGGCACAGATACGCAGTATTTT. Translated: CATSDPGQGGTDTQYF.

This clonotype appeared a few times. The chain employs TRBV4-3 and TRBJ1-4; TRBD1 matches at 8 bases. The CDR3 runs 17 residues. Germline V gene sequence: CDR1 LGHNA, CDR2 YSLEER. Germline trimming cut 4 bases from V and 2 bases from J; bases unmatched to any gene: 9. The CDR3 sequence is CASSRFQGAPTNEKLFF. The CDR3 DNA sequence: TGCGCCAGCAGCCGATTCCAGGGGGCGCCCACTAATGAAAAACTGTTTTTT.

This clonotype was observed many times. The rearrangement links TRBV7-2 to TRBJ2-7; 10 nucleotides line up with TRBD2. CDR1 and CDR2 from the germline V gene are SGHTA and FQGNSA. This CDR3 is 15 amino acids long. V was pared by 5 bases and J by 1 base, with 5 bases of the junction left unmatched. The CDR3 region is CASSLRTSGSYEQYF. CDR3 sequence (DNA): TGTGCCAGCAGCCTAAGGACTAGCGGATCCTACGAGCAGTACTTC.

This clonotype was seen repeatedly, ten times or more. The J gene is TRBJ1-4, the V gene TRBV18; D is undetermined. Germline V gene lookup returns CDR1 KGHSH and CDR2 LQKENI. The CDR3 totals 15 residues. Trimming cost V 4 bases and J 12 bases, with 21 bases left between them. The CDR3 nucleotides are TGTGCCAGCTCACAAACCGGGAATATAGATCGGCAACTGTTTTTT. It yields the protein CASSQTGNIDRQLFF. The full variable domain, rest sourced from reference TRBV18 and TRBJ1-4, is NAGVMQNPRHLVRRRGQEARLRCSPMKGHSHVYWYRQLPEEGLKFMVYLQKENIIDESGMPKERFSAEFPKEGPSILRIQQVVRGDSAAYFCASSQTGNIDRQLFFGSGTQLSVL.

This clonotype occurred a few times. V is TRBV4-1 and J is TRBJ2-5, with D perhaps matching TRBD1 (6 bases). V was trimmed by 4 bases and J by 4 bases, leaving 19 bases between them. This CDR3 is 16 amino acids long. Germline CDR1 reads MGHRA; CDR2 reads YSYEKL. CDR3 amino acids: CASSPATGGLGETQYF. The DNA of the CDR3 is TGCGCCAGCAGCCCAGCGACTGGGGGCTTAGGAGAGACCCAGTACTTC.